This T cell receptor (beta chain) was obtained from a study of shared clonotypes between healthy human individuals. Generated by immunoSEQ multiplex PCR, the TCRdb table keeps only in-frame clones and is missing some. Found here are roughly 2.2 million clones, about 92% of them singletons; the top ten hold about 0.39%. Between the trimmed V and J ends, which lost 0 bases and 12 bases, there was a span of 14 bases. This CDR3 is built from 14 residues. CDR1 is MGHRA and CDR2 is YSYEKL in the germline V gene. Sequenced material: naive CD4+ T cells from PBMCs. The sample's subset: CD45RA+ positively selected. The gene calls are TRBV4-1 and TRBJ1-4; TRBD1 is a possible D gene (6 bases). The clonotype was recovered from a man aged 18-30 years in good health. Some clones in this sample may be carry-over from other donors' samples. Here the CDR3 reads CASSQDFYRDQLFF. The CDR3 DNA sequence: TGCGCCAGCAGCCAAGATTTTTACAGGGACCAACTGTTTTTT.